The 24 T cell receptor beta chains reported below all come from one sample, sequenced in a study of glioma-infiltrating T cells. TCR alpha and beta CDR3 regions were amplified from RNA using iRepertoire nested multiplex PCR. MiXCR was run by TCRdb on the multiplex PCR reads, yielding one entry per CDR3 protein. Here the sample spans some 85,000 distinct CDR3 sequences, about 23% being singletons. Sample: glioma tissue, nonneoplastic brain tissue, or PBMCs (not recorded which). The receptors derive from a human donor with low-grade glioma or glioblastoma, undergoing nonglioma brain surgery, or in good health (not recorded which).

This clonotype was found many times. The chain joins TRBV3-1 to TRBJ1-2; the D is unclear. Germline CDR1 and CDR2: LGHDT and YNNKEL (reference sequence). V shed 0 bases and J shed 4 bases, with 18 bases lying between them. The CDR3 covers 17 residues. The CDR3, as DNA: TGTGCCAGCAGCCAAGATCATATCCGGCCCGCATTCTATGGCTACACCTTC. Its translation: CASSQDHIRPAFYGYTF.

In regard to this clonotype: With a much larger clone just one base away, this may be a read error. The V and J genes are TRBV10-2 and TRBJ2-3, with 8 bases matching TRBD2. The trim removed 2 bases at V and 5 bases at J, leaving 12 bases unmatched. CDR1 and CDR2 from the germline V gene are WSHSY and SAAADI. CDR3 size: 17 residues. Here the CDR3 DNA reads TGCGCCAGCAGTGAGGGTAGTCGGGGGGGATCGGTAGATACGCAGTATTTT. Its protein is CASSEGSRGGSVDTQYF.

This clonotype was observed once. A much larger clone lies one base from this, so it may be a read error. This rearrangement joins TRBV18 to TRBJ2-7; D may be TRBD1 (6 bases). Germline V gives CDR1 KGHSH, CDR2 LQKENI. The CDR3 is 13 amino acids. CDR3 residues: CAGSPLDRSEQYF. DNA of the CDR3: TGTGCCGGCTCACCTCTAGACAGGTCTGAGCAGTACTTC.

This clonotype has ten or more counts. The chain joins TRBV24-1 to TRBJ2-5; 8 bases map to TRBD1. Germline loops: CDR1 KGHDR, CDR2 SFDVKD. J was trimmed by 2 bases and V by 1 base; bases with no gene match: 8. The length of the CDR3 is 17 residues. The CDR3: CATSDFPGTGRQETQYF. DNA of the CDR3: TGTGCCACCAGTGATTTTCCCGGGACAGGTAGACAAGAGACCCAGTACTTC.

Note on this clonotype: A much larger clonotype is one base distant, so this may be a read error. The chain employs TRBV7-6 and TRBJ2-5; the D gene is possibly TRBD2 (5 bases). The J call is in doubt because the DNA end fits TRBJ2-1 better. Germline assignment: CDR1 SGHVS and CDR2 FNYEAQ. The CDR3 sequence is 12 residues long. The CDR3 loop reads CASGTPEGEQFF. CDR3 in DNA: TGTGCCAGCGGCACCCCAGAGGGTGAGCAGTTCTTC.

The chain couples TRBV7-2 to TRBJ2-4, with 9 bases lining up with TRBD2. The V gene end was trimmed by 5 bases and the J gene end by 1 base; junction bases not matched to a gene: 6. This CDR3 contains 16 residues. CDR1 is SGHTA, CDR2 FQGNSA, per germline. The CDR3 sequence is CASSKIAGAAKNIQYF. Written as DNA, the CDR3 is TGTGCCAGCAGCAAAATAGCGGGAGCGGCCAAAAACATTCAGTACTTC.

The table lists this clonotype with many counts. The V call is TRBV2, the J call TRBJ1-2, with 8 bases aligning to TRBD1. The germline V gene has CDR1 SNHLY and CDR2 FYNNEI. This CDR3 has 14 residues. The J segment lost 2 bases and the V segment lost 4 bases, leaving 3 bases of the junction unmatched. The CDR3 DNA is TGTGCCAGCAGTGTTGCAGGGGGCAACTATGGCTACACCTTC. This sequence encodes CASSVAGGNYGYTF.

This clonotype has ten or more counts. CDR3 loop: CAIRGTGSGNYGYTF. The DNA of the CDR3 is TGTGCCATCAGGGGTACAGGGTCTGGGAACTATGGCTACACCTTC. The chain combines TRBV10-3 with TRBJ1-2, with D perhaps matching TRBD1 (6 bases). Germline loops: CDR1 ENHRY, CDR2 SYGVKD. V shed 6 bases and J shed 2 bases, with 16 bases lying between them. The CDR3 totals 15 residues.

Remarks on this clonotype: Given a much more abundant clone one base away, this may be a read error. V usage is TRBV2 and J usage is TRBJ2-1; weak D call: TRBD1 (6 bases). The CDR3 contains 15 residues. CDR1 SNHLY and CDR2 FYNNEI come from the germline V gene. The CDR3 DNA follows: TGTGCCGGCAGACGACTGCAGGGGATCGGCAATGAGCAGTTCTTC. Protein sequence: CAGRRLQGIGNEQFF.

This clonotype was counted ten times or more. V usage is TRBV6-5 and J usage is TRBJ1-5; no clear D. In germline, CDR1 is MNHEY, CDR2 SVGAGI. The CDR3 sequence is 15 residues long. Trimming took off 0 bases at V and 0 bases at J, with 6 bases between the two ends. In DNA form, the CDR3 reads TGTGCCAGCAGTTACTCGTGGGGTAGCAATCAGCCCCAGCATTTT. This sequence encodes CASSYSWGSNQPQHF.

This clonotype has ten or more counts. The rearrangement joins TRBV2 to TRBJ2-3, with D perhaps assigned TRBD1 or TRBD2 (5 bases each). CDR3 size: 15 residues. V gave up 6 bases and J gave up 12 bases, with 25 bases separating them. Germline V CDR1 and CDR2: SNHLY, FYNNEI. CDR3 sequence (DNA): TGTGCCAGCAGACCGGGACCTGAACAACCAAGGTCCCAGTATTTT. It yields the protein CASRPGPEQPRSQYF.

In its sample, this clonotype was seen once. This may be a read error, as it is one base from a much larger clone. The chain joins TRBV7-7 to TRBJ2-3, with no clear D. The CDR3 spans 13 residues. Germline loops: CDR1 SSHAT, CDR2 FNYEAQ (reference sequence). V was pared by 0 bases and J by 5 bases, with 6 bases between. The CDR3 protein is CASSLAPKDTQYF. The CDR3 DNA reads TGTGCCAGCAGCTTAGCCCCCAAAGATACGCAGTATTTT.

This clonotype was seen at least ten times. This CDR3 reads CASSVGQYGYTF. Written as DNA, the CDR3 is TGTGCCAGCAGCGTCGGACAGTATGGCTACACCTTC. This chain connects TRBV7-8 to TRBJ1-2; D is possibly TRBD1 (6 bases). From germline, CDR1 is SGHVS and CDR2 FQNEAQ. The CDR3 is 12 residues long. Trimming removed 5 bases at V and 5 bases at J, with 9 bases between.

This clonotype came up many times. This rearrangement joins TRBV2 to TRBJ1-6; 7 nucleotides match TRBD1. Germline CDR1 SNHLY, CDR2 FYNNEI. J lost 7 bases, V lost 6 bases, and 6 bases had no gene match. The length of the CDR3 is 14 residues. As DNA, the CDR3 is TGTGCCAGCAGAGCGACAGGGAAAAATTCACCCCTCCACTTT. Residues: CASRATGKNSPLHF.

This clonotype was observed a few times. This rearrangement joins TRBV10-1 to TRBJ2-5; D unresolved. Germline values: CDR1 WNHNN, CDR2 SYGVQD (reference sequence). The CDR3 consists of 14 residues. With 0 bases removed from V and 5 bases from J, the gap between germline ends came to 10 bases. The CDR3 coding sequence is TGCGCCAGCAGTGAGTCGGGTATGGGGGAGACCCAGTACTTC. Translation: CASSESGMGETQYF.

The chain links TRBV5-1 to TRBJ2-1; possibly TRBD2 for D (6 bases). V lost 4 bases and J lost 6, with 14 bases in between. This CDR3 spans 14 amino acids. CDR1 and CDR2 (germline): SGHRS, YFSETQ. The CDR3 nucleotides are TGCGCCAGCAGCCAATCGGGACTCCTCAATGAGCAGTTCTTC. It is translated as CASSQSGLLNEQFF.

This clonotype is categorized as medium-sized. The genes are TRBV6-1 and TRBJ2-5; D possibly corresponds to TRBD2 (5 bases). Germline lookup yields CDR1 MNHNS and CDR2 SASEGT. The V end lost 8 bases, the J end lost 4 bases, and 5 bases lay between the germline ends. This CDR3 is 10 amino acids long. The CDR3 sequence is CASRGETQYF. CDR3 bases: TGTGCCAGCCGGGGAGAGACCCAGTACTTC.

This clonotype was counted between two and nine times. The chain recombines TRBV5-6 with TRBJ2-7, with D perhaps TRBD1 (5 bases). The V end lost 4 bases, the J end lost 4 bases, and 18 bases lay between the germline ends. The length of the CDR3 is 15 residues. Germline lookup yields CDR1 SGHDT and CDR2 YYEEEE. DNA of the CDR3: TGTGCCAGCAGCACCATTAGGGGATTCTCGTACGAGCAGTACTTC. This translates into CASSTIRGFSYEQYF. The variable domain in full, completed from reference TRBV5-6 and TRBJ2-7, reads DAGVTQSPTHLIKTRGQQVTLRCSPKSGHDTVSWYQQALGQGPQFIFQYYEEEERQRGNFPDRFSGHQFPNYSSELNVNALLLGDSALYLCASSTIRGFSYEQYFGPGTRLTVT.

The sample holds many counts of this clonotype. The chain links TRBV20-1 to TRBJ1-1; D is possibly TRBD1 (5 bases). CDR1 is DFQATT and CDR2 is SNEGSKA in the germline V gene (reference sequence). V lost 0 bases and J 4 bases, leaving 15 bases between the germline ends. The CDR3 has 15 residues. The CDR3 nucleotides read TGCAGTGCTAGAGATAAGGGGATGGGGTTCACTGAAGCTTTCTTT. Its protein is CSARDKGMGFTEAFF.

Notes on this clonotype: With a much larger clone just one base away, this may be a read error. The chain is built from TRBV3-1 and TRBJ2-7, with D perhaps TRBD1 (5 bases). Per the germline V gene, CDR1 is LGHDT and CDR2 is YNNKEL (reference sequence). Trimming cost V 8 bases and J 3 bases, with 8 bases left between them. The CDR3 contains 11 residues. CDR3 bases: TGTGCCAGCGTGGGGCTCTACGAGCAGTACTTC. Residues: CASVGLYEQYF.

This clonotype was observed at least ten times. CDR3 in amino acids: CASSLREGGQPQHF. The CDR3 DNA is TGCGCCAGCAGCCTGCGGGAGGGCGGTCAGCCCCAGCATTTT. The chain joins TRBV4-1 to TRBJ1-5, with unresolved D. V was pared by 4 bases and J by 6 bases, with 13 bases between. Per germline, CDR1 MGHRA and CDR2 YSYEKL. CDR3 length equals 14 residues.

This clonotype has more than one count but fewer than ten. V usage is TRBV29-1 and J usage is TRBJ2-7, with a weak D call TRBD1 (5 bases). The V end lost 7 bases, the J end lost 2 bases, and 12 bases lay between the germline ends. The germline V gene encodes CDR1 SQVTM and CDR2 ANQGSEA. There are 12 residues in the CDR3. The CDR3 protein is CSAATETYEQYF. Written as DNA, the CDR3 is TGCAGCGCGGCGACAGAGACCTACGAGCAGTACTTC.

In its sample, this clonotype was seen many times. The J gene is TRBJ1-1, the V gene TRBV15; 7 positions agree with TRBD1. CDR3 size: 15 residues. Losses at the gene ends were 5 bases for V and 1 base for J; bases not matched to a gene: 7. Looked up from germline, CDR1 is LNHNV and CDR2 is YYDKDF (reference sequence). The CDR3 here is CATSGRQGPNTEAFF. The CDR3 region has the DNA TGTGCCACCAGCGGACGACAGGGTCCGAACACTGAAGCTTTCTTT.

This clonotype was recorded many times. The chain couples TRBV20-1 to TRBJ2-1, with D maybe TRBD2 (5 bases). V was pared by 6 bases and J by 4 bases, with 19 bases between. The CDR3 consists of 15 residues. CDR1 and CDR2 (germline): DFQATT, SNEGSKA (reference sequence). The CDR3 DNA follows: TGCAGTGCGCCCCACCCGCGGACTGGATACAATGAGCAGTTCTTC. Translating it yields CSAPHPRTGYNEQFF.